This T cell receptor beta chain was observed in a study of shared clonotypes between healthy human individuals. The CDR3 has 15 amino acids. CDR1 and CDR2 (germline): SEHNR, FQNEAQ (reference sequence). V gave up 6 bases and J gave up 3 bases, with 15 bases separating them. How the authors handled the data: Sequence data from immunoSEQ were junction-only and lacked quality scores; consequently, filtering differed. Sequencing was performed with immunoSEQ multiplex PCR; in TCRdb, only in-frame clones are kept and a portion is missing. V and J calls and clone size are given by that table; D and trimming were obtained from the DNA. The repertoire holds about 1 million clones, approximately 68% seen once, with approximately 1.5% in the top ten. Study-level findings and limits: In a few donors, around 5% of naive CD4 clonotypes appeared in common. Sharing of clonotypes among donors was expected to vary with sequencing depth. Sorted-subset sequencing, rarefaction showed, was incomplete despite large depth.

As to this clone: Its antigen remains unknown.

The sequence derives from a man aged 18 to 30 in good health. This sequence joins TRBV7-9 and TRBJ1-5; D might be TRBD1 (5 bases). Sequencing was performed on memory CD4+ T cells sorted from blood. Subset of the sample: CD45RA-negative fraction. In DNA, the CDR3 is TGTGCCAGCAGTCACGGCGAGGGACTCAATCAGCCCCAGCATTTT. Its protein is CASSHGEGLNQPQHF.